This T cell receptor (beta chain) is drawn from a study of blood T cell repertoires in COVID-19. Overall study: The origin of the acute and convalescent COVID-19 samples was the United States, Italy and Spain. Nucleic acid was either cDNA or gDNA, and it came from T cells, B-cell-depleted T cells, or PBMCs.

CDR3 length: 15 residues. Germline values: CDR1 LGHDT, CDR2 YNNKEL (reference sequence). V dropped 0 bases and J dropped 0; count of bases not matched to a gene: 1. Methods used by the authors: Amplification with reference gene primers provided the estimates of nucleated cell counts. Profiled with immunoSEQ multiplex PCR; TCRdb holds only in-frame clones, not every one. The V and J calls and clone size are taken from that table; D and trimming were inferred from the DNA. Counted here are around 120,000 clones, 80% to 90% occurring once; the ten biggest clones make up 25% to 35%. The sample was peripheral blood. The chain employs TRBV3-1 (or the pseudogene TRBV3-2) and TRBJ1-2; 7 bases align to TRBD1. The TCR originated in a woman aged 70-85 years with acute or convalescent COVID-19. CDR3 sequence (DNA): TGTGCCAGCAGCCAAGAGGGGACAGCTAACTATGGCTACACCTTC. It yields the protein CASSQEGTANYGYTF.